This T cell receptor (beta chain) emerged from a study of shared clonotypes between healthy human individuals. Notes on the study in general: It was only blood that was sampled, and tissue repertoires likely differ. The genetic and exposure-history diversity represented was limited by few donors. Of the naive CD4 clonotypes, around 5% were shared across a handful of donors.

The V gene's germline CDR1 is MNHNS and CDR2 SASEGT. The germline V and J ends were trimmed by 4 bases and 0 bases, with 17 bases remaining between them. This CDR3 contains 17 residues. Notes on this clone: The target antigen is unknown.

Profiling relied on immunoSEQ multiplex PCR, and the TCRdb table lists in-frame clones only, not all of them. This sample has about 1.5 million clones, with about 98% found just once. The rearrangement links TRBV6-1 to TRBJ2-3; D remains ambiguous. The specimen sequenced was naive CD4+ T cells sorted from blood. Indicated subset: CD45RA+ positively selected. This receptor was taken from a man aged 25-45 years in good health. This chain's CDR3 is CASSAFPLGYSTDTQYF. CDR3 DNA sequence: TGTGCCAGCAGTGCATTCCCCCTGGGTTATAGCACAGATACGCAGTATTTT.